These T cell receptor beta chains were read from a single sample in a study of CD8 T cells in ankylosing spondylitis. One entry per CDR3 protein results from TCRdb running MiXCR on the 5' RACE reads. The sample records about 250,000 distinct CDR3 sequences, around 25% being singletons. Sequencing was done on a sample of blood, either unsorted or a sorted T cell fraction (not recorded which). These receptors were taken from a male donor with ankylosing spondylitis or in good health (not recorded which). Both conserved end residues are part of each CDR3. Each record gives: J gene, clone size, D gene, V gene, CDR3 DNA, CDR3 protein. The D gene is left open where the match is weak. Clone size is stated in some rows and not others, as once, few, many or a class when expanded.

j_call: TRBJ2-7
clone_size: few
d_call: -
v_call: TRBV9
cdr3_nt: TGTGCCAGCAGCGTAAGGATAGATAATAACGAGCAGTACTTC
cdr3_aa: CASSVRIDNNEQYF

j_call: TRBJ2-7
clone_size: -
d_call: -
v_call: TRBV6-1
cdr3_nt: TGTGCCAGCAGTCGGACGGTGCCCTACGAGCAGTACTTC
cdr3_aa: CASSRTVPYEQYF

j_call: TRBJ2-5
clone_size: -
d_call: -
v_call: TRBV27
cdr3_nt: TGTGCCAGCAGTTCAGAGCCCGGGCCCGGGAGTTGGGAGACCCAGTACTTC
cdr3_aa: CASSSEPGPGSWETQYF

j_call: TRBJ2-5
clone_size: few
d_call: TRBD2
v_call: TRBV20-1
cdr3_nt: TGCAGTGCTTGGACTAGCGGGGGCCACGAAGAGACCCAGTACTTC
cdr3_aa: CSAWTSGGHEETQYF

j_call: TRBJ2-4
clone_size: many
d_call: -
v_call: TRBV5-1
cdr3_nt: TGCGCCAGCAGCTTGGACAGCATTGTTCAGTACTTC
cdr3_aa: CASSLDSIVQYF

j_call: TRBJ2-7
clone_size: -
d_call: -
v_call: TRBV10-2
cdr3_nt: TGCGCCAGCAGTCCGGGAGACTACGAGCAGTACTTC
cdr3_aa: CASSPGDYEQYF

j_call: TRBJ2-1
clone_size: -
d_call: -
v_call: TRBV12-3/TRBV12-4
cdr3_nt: TGTGCCAGCGGCCCCACCGGGCCCTCCAATGAGCAGTTCTTC
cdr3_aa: CASGPTGPSNEQFF

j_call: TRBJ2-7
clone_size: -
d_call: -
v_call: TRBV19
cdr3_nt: TGTGCCAGTAAAGTGGGAGGACAGCACTCCTACGAGCAGTACTTC
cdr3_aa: CASKVGGQHSYEQYF

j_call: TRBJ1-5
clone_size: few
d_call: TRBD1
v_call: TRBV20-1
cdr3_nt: TGCAGTGCTCAATGGCCCCAGGGGGCAAGTCAGCCCCAGCATTTT
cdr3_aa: CSAQWPQGASQPQHF

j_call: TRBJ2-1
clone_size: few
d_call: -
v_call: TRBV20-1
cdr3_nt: TGCAGTGCTAGAATTCGGGGGCTCTACAATGAGCAGTTCTTC
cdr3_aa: CSARIRGLYNEQFF

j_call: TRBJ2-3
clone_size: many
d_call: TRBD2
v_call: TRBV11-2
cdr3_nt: TGTGCCAGCAGACCACTTGGCGGGGGGCGGGATACGCAGTATTTT
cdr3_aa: CASRPLGGGRDTQYF

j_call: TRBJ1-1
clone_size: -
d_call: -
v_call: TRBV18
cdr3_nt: TGTGCCAGCTCACTATTCCGTTTACAGGGGAACACTGAAGCTTTCTTT
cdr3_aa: CASSLFRLQGNTEAFF

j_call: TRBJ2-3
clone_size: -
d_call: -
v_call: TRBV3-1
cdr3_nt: TGTGCCACCGCCGGCGCGAAACGCACAGATACGCAGTATTTT
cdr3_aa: CATAGAKRTDTQYF

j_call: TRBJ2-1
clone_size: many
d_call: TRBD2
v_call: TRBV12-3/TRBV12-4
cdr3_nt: TGTGCCAGCAGTTCTCTAGCGGGGGACTACAATGAGCAGTTCTTC
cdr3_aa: CASSSLAGDYNEQFF

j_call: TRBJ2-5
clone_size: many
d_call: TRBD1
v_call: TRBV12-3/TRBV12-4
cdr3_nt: TGTGCCAGCAGTCCGGACAGGGAGACCCAGTACTTC
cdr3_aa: CASSPDRETQYF

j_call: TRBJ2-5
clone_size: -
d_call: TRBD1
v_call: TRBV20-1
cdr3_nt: TGCAGTGCTAGAGTCCCCTCGACAGGGCGCGAGACCCAGTACTTC
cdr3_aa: CSARVPSTGRETQYF

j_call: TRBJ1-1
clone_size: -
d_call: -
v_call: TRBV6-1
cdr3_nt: TGTGCCAGCACCCGACGGGGAGGGCCGACCTTGAACACTGAAGCTTTCTTT
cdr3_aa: CASTRRGGPTLNTEAFF

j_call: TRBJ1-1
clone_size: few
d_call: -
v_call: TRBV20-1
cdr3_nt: TGCAGTGCAAGAAAAGACAGTTCGAACACTGAAGCTTTCTTT
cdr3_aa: CSARKDSSNTEAFF

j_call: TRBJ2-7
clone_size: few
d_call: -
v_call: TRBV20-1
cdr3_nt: TGCAGTGCTAGAGATCTAGGGCTAGGGAACAACGAGCAGTACTTC
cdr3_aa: CSARDLGLGNNEQYF

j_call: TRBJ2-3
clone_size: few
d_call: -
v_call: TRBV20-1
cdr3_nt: TGCAGTGCTATTCCCGGGACAATTCACACAGATACGCAGTATTTT
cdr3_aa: CSAIPGTIHTDTQYF

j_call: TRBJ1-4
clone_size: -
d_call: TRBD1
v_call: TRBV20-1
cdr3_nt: TGCAGTGCTAGATCAGGGGGCGGATGGGCAACTAATGAAAAACTGTTTTTT
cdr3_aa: CSARSGGGWATNEKLFF

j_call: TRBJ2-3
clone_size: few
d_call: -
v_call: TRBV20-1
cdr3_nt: TGCAGTGGGGGGGGCCAGGAAATTACAGATACGCAGTATTTT
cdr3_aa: CSGGGQEITDTQYF

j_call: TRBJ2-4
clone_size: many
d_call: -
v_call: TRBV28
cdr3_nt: TGTGCCAGCAGCAAGAGGGGGTACGGGTCCAAAAACATTCAGTACTTC
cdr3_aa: CASSKRGYGSKNIQYF

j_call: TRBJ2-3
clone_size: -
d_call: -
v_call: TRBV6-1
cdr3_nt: TGTGCCAGCAGTGCTCCAGGGATTACAGATACGCAGTATTTT
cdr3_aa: CASSAPGITDTQYF

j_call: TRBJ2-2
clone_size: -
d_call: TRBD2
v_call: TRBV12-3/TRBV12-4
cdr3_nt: TGTGCCAGCAGTTGGACTAGCGGGGGACACACCGGGGAGCTGTTTTTT
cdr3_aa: CASSWTSGGHTGELFF

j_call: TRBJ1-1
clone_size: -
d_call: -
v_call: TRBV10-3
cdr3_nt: TGTGCCATCAGTGAGTACGTGACAGGTCCTTTGAACACTGAAGCTTTCTTT
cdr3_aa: CAISEYVTGPLNTEAFF

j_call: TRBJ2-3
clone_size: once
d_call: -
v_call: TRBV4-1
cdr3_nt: TGCGCCAGCAGCCCATCTACTCGGGATACGCAGTATTTT
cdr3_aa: CASSPSTRDTQYF

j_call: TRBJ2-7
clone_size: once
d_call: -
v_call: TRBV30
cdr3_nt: TGTGCCTGGAGCTCGGGACACTCCTACGAGCAGTACTTC
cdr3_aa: CAWSSGHSYEQYF

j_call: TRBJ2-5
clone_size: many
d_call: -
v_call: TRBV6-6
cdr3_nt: TGTGCCAGCAACTTGGCAGGGAAGACCCAGTACTTC
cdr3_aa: CASNLAGKTQYF

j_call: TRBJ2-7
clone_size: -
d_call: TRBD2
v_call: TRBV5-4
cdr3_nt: TGTGCCAGCAGCTTAGCGGGGGACCTTCGGACTTCCTACGAGCAGTACTTC
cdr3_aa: CASSLAGDLRTSYEQYF

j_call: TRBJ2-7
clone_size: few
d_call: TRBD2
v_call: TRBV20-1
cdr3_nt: TGCAGTGCTAATCCAGCGGGGGATTCGTCCTACGAGCAGTACTTC
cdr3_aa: CSANPAGDSSYEQYF

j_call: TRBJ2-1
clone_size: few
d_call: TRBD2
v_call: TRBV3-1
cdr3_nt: TGTGCCAGCAGCCAAGATCGTACTAGCGGGGGGGCTAGGTCCTACAATGAGCAGTTCTTC
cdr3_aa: CASSQDRTSGGARSYNEQFF

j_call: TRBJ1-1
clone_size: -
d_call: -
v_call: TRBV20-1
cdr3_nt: TGCAGTGCACGATGGGGGGCCCAGAACACTGAAGCTTTCTTT
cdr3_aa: CSARWGAQNTEAFF

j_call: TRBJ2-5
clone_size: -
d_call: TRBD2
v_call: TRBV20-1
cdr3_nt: TGCAGTGCTAGGCCGAACGGACTAGCCAAGACCCAGTACTTC
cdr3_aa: CSARPNGLAKTQYF